The source of this T cell receptor beta chain is a study of T cells after yellow fever vaccination. The CDR3 sequence is 12 residues long. Trimming took off 5 bases at V and 5 bases at J, with 10 bases between the two ends. The germline CDR1 and CDR2 sequences are SGHTA and FQGNSA. TCRdb reprocessed the 5' RACE reads with MiXCR, giving one entry per CDR3 protein. The sample records 500,000 to 650,000 distinct CDR3 sequences, about 14% being singletons. The chain uses TRBV7-2 and TRBJ2-7; D remains ambiguous. This clonotype was obtained from a man aged 25 to 40 who received the YFV17D yellow fever vaccine. The sample in question was PBMCs, obtained on the day of the yellow fever booster vaccination. Here the CDR3 reads CASSVPRDEQYF. The DNA of the CDR3 is TGTGCCAGCAGCGTCCCTAGGGACGAGCAGTACTTC. The full variable domain, rest sourced from reference TRBV7-2 and TRBJ2-7, is GAGVSQSPSNKVTEKGKDVELRCDPISGHTALYWYRQSLGQGLEFLIYFQGNSAPDKSGLPSDRFSAERTGGSVSTLTIQRTQQEDSAVYLCASSVPRDEQYFGPGTRLTVT.